Presented here are 13 T cell receptor beta chains from one specimen sequenced in a study of T cell clonality in common variable immunodeficiency. TCRdb's copy holds only in-frame clones and misses some; the assay was immunoSEQ multiplex PCR. This sample carries roughly 50,000 clones, none of them present only once. Sequenced: peripheral blood mononuclear cells. The receptors shown here come from a person aged 18 to 75 in good health.

The sample holds many counts of this clone. The CDR3 goes on 3 residues after the read ends, and that part is filled in from the germline J gene. The J gene is TRBJ1-1, the V gene TRBV20-1; D is unclear. This CDR3 has 16 amino acids. Trimming left V 5 bases short and J 1 base short, with 20 bases between. CDR1 and CDR2 (germline): DFQATT, SNEGSKA (reference sequence). The chain's CDR3 is CSAPYTSDTRNTEAFF. The CDR3 DNA, read in part, is TGCAGTGCTCCATACACCTCAGACACCCGGAACACTGAA.

The sample holds a few counts of this clone. The CDR3 extends 3 residues past the end of the read, so its final part is completed from the germline J gene. The rearrangement uses TRBV6-2 or TRBV6-3 and TRBJ1-5; D call uncertain. The V and J ends lost 5 bases and 5 bases respectively, with 10 bases between them. The CDR3 runs to 13 residues. Germline V gene sequence: CDR1 MNHEY, CDR2 SVGEGT. The DNA read from the CDR3 is TGTGCCAGCAGTCCAGCCCGGGATCAGCCC. It is translated as CASSPARDQP. The whole CDR3 is CASSPARDQPQHF.

This clone was recorded at least ten times. Read data end 3 residues before the CDR3 end; the end is taken from the germline J gene. This sequence joins TRBV19 and TRBJ2-1, with 7 bases that match TRBD2. V was clipped by 6 bases and J by 2 bases; unmatched bases: 10. The CDR3 covers 16 residues. In germline, CDR1 is LNHDA, CDR2 SQIVND (reference sequence). CDR3 in amino acids: CASSLPTSVAYNEQFF. CDR3 bases read: TGTGCCAGTAGCCTCCCCACTAGCGTGGCCTACAATGAG.

This clone appeared a few times. The sequence runs out 3 residues before the end of the CDR3; the remainder is reconstructed from the germline J gene. This chain links TRBV25-1 with TRBJ2-5; D call uncertain. Trimming removed 4 bases from V and 2 bases from J, with 8 bases in between. The CDR3 covers 13 residues. The germline gives CDR1 MGHDK, CDR2 SYGVNS. The CDR3 loop is CASSAFLQETQYF. The CDR3 DNA, read in part, is TGTGCCAGCAGTGCCTTCCTTCAAGAGACC.

This clone appeared many times. The CDR3 is cut off 3 residues early in the read; its end comes from the germline J gene. This sequence joins TRBV19 and TRBJ1-1; perhaps TRBD1 as D (6 bases). Trimming stripped 6 bases from V and 5 bases from J, with 22 bases between. CDR3 length: 16 amino acids. In germline, CDR1 is LNHDA, CDR2 SQIVND (reference sequence). This CDR3 is CASRGQAGGSVTEAFF. The CDR3 DNA, read in part, is TGTGCCAGTAGGGGACAAGCCGGCGGGAGTGTAACTGAA.

This clone appeared many times. The CDR3 end lies 3 residues beyond the end of the read and is filled in from the germline J gene. The V and J genes are TRBV7-8 and TRBJ2-5; 8 nucleotides agree with TRBD1. J lost 4 bases, V lost 5 bases, and 9 bases had no gene match. The CDR3 is 15 amino acids. Per the germline V gene, CDR1 is SGHVS and CDR2 is FQNEAQ. The sequenced CDR3 bases are TGTGCCAGCAGCAAGACCCCGGACAGGGCAGAGACC. Residues: CASSKTPDRAET. The complete CDR3 reads CASSKTPDRAETQYF.

This clone was seen many times. The DNA read from the CDR3 is TGTGCCAGCCGCCGACTAGCGGGAGCTCATGAG. This translates into CASRRLAGAHE. The full CDR3 is CASRRLAGAHEQFF. The V call is TRBV6-2 or TRBV6-3, the J call TRBJ2-1; 12 bases line up with TRBD2. The read finishes 3 residues shy of the CDR3 end, and the germline J gene is used to complete it. There are 14 residues in the CDR3. The ends lost 8 bases at V and 8 bases at J; junction bases unmatched: 7. Germline CDR1 is MNHEY and CDR2 is SVGEGT.

The sample holds many counts of this clone. The read ends 3 residues early relative to the CDR3; the germline J gene fills the gap. The chain couples TRBV19 to TRBJ2-3; 8 nucleotides match TRBD1. After removal of 6 bases from V and 0 bases from J, the junction contained 2 bases not matched to a gene. The CDR3 has 14 amino acids. In germline, CDR1 is LNHDA, CDR2 SQIVND (reference sequence). The CDR3 is CASRDRGSTDTQYF. The covered CDR3 bases are TGTGCCAGTAGAGACAGGGGAAGCACAGATACG. Combining the CDR3 with reference TRBV19 and TRBJ2-3 gives the whole variable domain DGGITQSPKYLFRKEGQNVTLSCEQNLNHDAMYWYRQDPGQGLRLIYYSQIVNDFQKGDIAEGYSVSREKKESFPLTVTSAQKNPTAFYLCASRDRGSTDTQYFGPGTRLTVL.

This clone was observed at least ten times. From the germline J gene comes the end of the CDR3, since the read stops 3 residues before it. The chain couples TRBV5-6 to TRBJ1-2; the D gene is possibly TRBD1 (5 bases). The ends were cut back, 6 bases at V and 2 bases at J, with 14 bases in the middle. The CDR3 spans 14 residues. CDR1 and CDR2 from the germline V gene are SGHDT and YYEEEE. The CDR3 spells CASIPGGRNYGYTF. Partial CDR3 DNA: TGTGCCAGCATCCCCGGGGGGAGAAACTATGGC.

This clone was recorded many times. The CDR3 end is not reached by the read, which stops 3 residues before it; the germline J gene fills it in. The chain joins TRBV7-8 to TRBJ2-5, with 7 positions matching TRBD1. The CDR3 covers 15 residues. Germline V gene sequence: CDR1 SGHVS, CDR2 FQNEAQ. Germline trimming cut 5 bases from V and 5 bases from J; bases unmatched to any gene: 11. CDR3 DNA, as far as it was read: TGTGCCAGCAGCCTGGGACAGACTCAGCGGGAGACC. Translated, it gives CASSLGQTQRET. The whole CDR3 protein reads CASSLGQTQRETQYF.

This clone was detected ten times or more. The read halts 3 residues ahead of the CDR3 end, with the missing end drawn from the germline J gene. This chain links TRBV20-1 with TRBJ1-5, with TRBD1 matching 7 bases. The junction had 7 bases not matched to a gene; V was cut back by 3 bases and J by 2 bases. The CDR3 is made up of 15 amino acids. The germline gives CDR1 DFQATT, CDR2 SNEGSKA (reference sequence). The CDR3 sequence: CSASQTGYGNQPQHF. The CDR3 bases that were read are TGCAGTGCTAGCCAGACAGGGTATGGCAATCAGCCC.

This clone showed up many times. The read comes to an end 3 residues before the CDR3 does, leaving the germline J gene to fill in the end. The chain has TRBV30 and TRBJ2-5, with 14 bases aligning to TRBD2. The CDR3 runs to 17 residues. The germline CDR1 and CDR2 sequences are GTSNPN and SVGIG (reference sequence). V shed 2 bases, J shed 4 bases, and the junction held 9 bases outside the gene matches. The DNA read from the CDR3 is TGTGCCTGGAGTCAGCGACTAGCGGGAGGGCCGGGAGAGACC. Protein product: CAWSQRLAGGPGET. The whole CDR3 is CAWSQRLAGGPGETQYF.

Ten or more counts support this clone. The junction shows a germline mismatch at one end, possibly a read error. CDR3: CACSRDSLSGNTIYF. Partial CDR3 DNA: TGTGCCTGCAGCCGGGACAGCCTCTCTGGAAACACC. The chain couples TRBV12-3 or TRBV12-4 to TRBJ1-3; TRBD1 aligns across 7 bases. The sequence runs out 3 residues before the end of the CDR3; the remainder is reconstructed from the germline J gene. The CDR3 has 15 residues.